This record covers a single T cell receptor (beta chain). These data belong to a study of CD8+ T cells in alopecia areata. The CDR3 is made up of 15 amino acids. V gave up 4 bases and J gave up 6 bases, with 16 bases separating them. CDR1 MNHNS and CDR2 SASEGT come from the germline V gene. The sequencing template was cDNA reverse transcribed from extracted RNA. Libraries were prepared by immunoSEQ multiplex PCR; TCRdb keeps only in-frame clonotypes and omits some of them. The sample yields some 170,000 clones, roughly 65% seen once. This TCR was sampled from a human donor with alopecia areata. This sequence joins TRBV6-1 and TRBJ1-5; D remains ambiguous. Here the sequenced sample was CD4+ T cells sorted from blood, taken at week 0. CDR3 sequence reads: CASSASSQGSQPQHF. As DNA, the CDR3 is TGTGCCAGCAGTGCATCGTCGCAAGGCAGTCAGCCCCAGCATTTT.